The rows below give T cell receptor beta chains drawn from one sample of a study of technical replicates of blood from several donors. Using immunoSEQ multiplex PCR, the repertoire was profiled, and TCRdb retains in-frame clones only, with some absent. Of around 50,000 clones in the sample, 94% were seen once. Sequencing used T cells isolated from PBMCs. These receptors all stem from a human donor in good health. CDR3s include the opening cysteine and the closing phenylalanine or tryptophan. The order of the fields is CDR3 DNA, CDR3 protein, V gene, J gene, clone size, D gene. A D gene is named only where the DNA matches it firmly. Some rows have no size entry. The others give once, few or many, or a class for an expanded clone.

CDR3 DNA: TGCAGCGTTGCTGACAGGGGGCAACATGGCTACACCTTC
CDR3 protein: CSVADRGQHGYTF
V gene: TRBV29-1
J gene: TRBJ1-2
clone size: NA
D gene: TRBD1

CDR3 DNA: TGCGCCAGCAGCCCCGGGACAGGTCAAGAGACCCAGTACTTC
CDR3 protein: CASSPGTGQETQYF
V gene: TRBV5-1
J gene: TRBJ2-5
clone size: NA
D gene: TRBD1

CDR3 DNA: TGTGCCAGCGTGGAGGGCTCCTCTGGGGCCAACGTCCTGACTTTC
CDR3 protein: CASVEGSSGANVLTF
V gene: TRBV6-5
J gene: TRBJ2-6
clone size: NA
D gene: NA

CDR3 DNA: TGTGCCAGCAGCGCGAAGGGGGTAGGGATCGGGGAGCTGTTTTTT
CDR3 protein: CASSAKGVGIGELFF
V gene: TRBV9
J gene: TRBJ2-2
clone size: NA
D gene: NA

CDR3 DNA: TGTGCCAGCCGAACTGGAGGGGCGGCCTATGGCTACACCTTC
CDR3 protein: CASRTGGAAYGYTF
V gene: TRBV5-4
J gene: TRBJ1-2
clone size: NA
D gene: NA

CDR3 DNA: TGTGCCAGCAGCTTTTCGGGGGGTCTGGATGAGCAGTTCTTC
CDR3 protein: CASSFSGGLDEQFF
V gene: TRBV7-9
J gene: TRBJ2-1
clone size: NA
D gene: TRBD2

CDR3 DNA: TGTGCCAGCAGCTTGGACACAGCCTACGAGCAGTACTTC
CDR3 protein: CASSLDTAYEQYF
V gene: TRBV5-6
J gene: TRBJ2-7
clone size: few
D gene: NA

CDR3 DNA: TGTGCCAGCAGTACAGGGGCTGAAGCTTTCTTT
CDR3 protein: CASSTGAEAFF
V gene: TRBV6-6
J gene: TRBJ1-1
clone size: once
D gene: TRBD1

CDR3 DNA: TGCAGCGCTGTAGGATTTCTAGGCTTTGAAAACATTCAGTACTTC
CDR3 protein: CSAVGFLGFENIQYF
V gene: TRBV29-1
J gene: TRBJ2-4
clone size: NA
D gene: NA

CDR3 DNA: TGTGCCAGCAGCCCCCAGGGGGAGACCCAGTACTTC
CDR3 protein: CASSPQGETQYF
V gene: TRBV6-6
J gene: TRBJ2-5
clone size: NA
D gene: NA

CDR3 DNA: TGCGCCAGCAGCTTGGGGGGTTTAGCGGGGACTTCCTACGAGCAGTACTTC
CDR3 protein: CASSLGGLAGTSYEQYF
V gene: TRBV5-1
J gene: TRBJ2-7
clone size: NA
D gene: TRBD2